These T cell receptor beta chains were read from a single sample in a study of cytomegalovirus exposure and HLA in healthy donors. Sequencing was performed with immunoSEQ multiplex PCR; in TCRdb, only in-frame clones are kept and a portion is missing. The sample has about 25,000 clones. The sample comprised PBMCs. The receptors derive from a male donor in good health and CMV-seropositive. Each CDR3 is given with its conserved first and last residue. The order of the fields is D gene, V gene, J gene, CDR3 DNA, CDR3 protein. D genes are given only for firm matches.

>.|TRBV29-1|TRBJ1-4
TGCAGCGTGCTATCGGGATCAGATGAAAAACTGTTTTTT
CSVLSGSDEKLFF
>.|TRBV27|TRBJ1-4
TGTGCCAGCAGCCGGGTGATGGATGAAAAACTGTTTTTT
CASSRVMDEKLFF
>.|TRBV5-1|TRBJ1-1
TGCGCCAGCAGCTTGGATGGCGGGAACACTGAAGCTTTCTTT
CASSLDGGNTEAFF
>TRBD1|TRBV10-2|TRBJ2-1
TGCGCCAGCGCGCAAGGACAGGGCCCCTACAATGAGCAGTTCTTC
CASAQGQGPYNEQFF
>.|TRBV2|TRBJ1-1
TGTGCCAGCAGTGATAGCGCTGAAGCTTTCTTT
CASSDSAEAFF
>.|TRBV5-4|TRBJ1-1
TGTGCCAGCAGCCGGGACACTGAAGCTTTCTTT
CASSRDTEAFF
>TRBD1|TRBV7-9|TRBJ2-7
TGTGCCAGCAGCCAACTAATCGGACAGGGGGCGCAGGAGCAGTACTTC
CASSQLIGQGAQEQYF
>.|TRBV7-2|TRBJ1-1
TGTGCCAGCAAACTTAATCCGGGGGGGAACACTGAAGCTTTCTTT
CASKLNPGGNTEAFF
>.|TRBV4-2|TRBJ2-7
TGTGCCAGCAGCTTAGCCTACTACGAGCAGTACTTC
CASSLAYYEQYF
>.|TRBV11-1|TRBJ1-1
TGTGCCAGCAGCCCACGGGAGGGGCTCACTGAAGCTTTCTTT
CASSPREGLTEAFF
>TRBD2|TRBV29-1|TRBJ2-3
TGCAGCGTTGAAGGCGGGAGCCGTATAGGCACAGATACGCAGTATTTT
CSVEGGSRIGTDTQYF